These T cell receptor beta chains were read from a single sample in a study of human T cells and chemical hapten exposure. MiXCR, run by TCRdb on the RACE reads, gives a single entry per CDR3 protein. Of around 350,000 distinct CDR3 sequences listed, about 5.4% were seen once; the top ten hold approximately 8.2%. The sequencing here drew on whole blood, taken in connection with sensitization to the hapten diphenylcyclopropenone (DPC). The receptors originated from a woman younger than 35 with alopecia areata. Some clones in this sample may be carry-over from other donors' samples. Both conserved end residues are part of each CDR3. D genes are given only for firm matches. The size of a clone is reported for some rows only, either as once, few or many, or as a class for expanded clones.

cdr3_aa,cdr3_nt,d_call,j_call,clone_size,v_call
CASTHGLSTDTQYF,TGTGCCAGCACCCACGGGTTATCCACAGATACGCAGTATTTT,.,TRBJ2-3,few,TRBV12-3/TRBV12-4
CSANQGASNQPQHF,TGCAGTGCTAACCAGGGGGCCAGCAATCAGCCCCAGCATTTT,TRBD1,TRBJ1-5,many,TRBV20-1
CASSLVVSSGANVLTF,TGTGCCAGCAGCTTAGTAGTGAGCTCTGGGGCCAACGTCCTGACTTTC,.,TRBJ2-6,many,TRBV7-9
CASSQDGGYQETQYF,TGCGCCAGCAGCCAAGATGGGGGGTACCAAGAGACCCAGTACTTC,.,TRBJ2-5,.,TRBV4-3
CASSLRYRESSGANVLTF,TGTGCCAGCAGCTTACGTTACAGGGAGAGCTCTGGGGCCAACGTCCTGACTTTC,.,TRBJ2-6,few,TRBV5-6
CASTKFWTGEHYGYTF,TGTGCCAGCACAAAGTTTTGGACCGGGGAACACTATGGCTACACCTTC,.,TRBJ1-2,few,TRBV12-3/TRBV12-4
CAPGGNTEAFF,TGTGCTCCCGGGGGGAACACTGAAGCTTTCTTT,.,TRBJ1-1,.,TRBV5-4
CASSFYGPGGNSPLHF,TGTGCCAGCAGTTTTTATGGACCTGGGGGTAATTCACCCCTCCACTTT,.,TRBJ1-6,.,TRBV12-3/TRBV12-4
CASTTGEGADLGEKLFF,TGTGCCAGCACCACCGGGGAGGGGGCAGATTTGGGTGAAAAACTGTTTTTT,TRBD1,TRBJ1-4,.,TRBV6-6
CASAPGTGGFSQYF,TGTGCCAGCGCGCCCGGGACAGGGGGCTTCTCTCAGTACTTC,TRBD1,TRBJ2-7,many,TRBV27
CASSYSSDSGANVLTF,TGTGCCAGCAGTTACTCGAGCGACTCTGGGGCCAACGTCCTGACTTTC,.,TRBJ2-6,many,TRBV6-5
CSASGRQGAAKNIQYF,TGCAGTGCTTCTGGGCGGCAGGGGGCAGCCAAAAACATTCAGTACTTC,TRBD1,TRBJ2-4,many,TRBV20-1
CSASAGAGANVLTF,TGCAGTGCCAGCGCCGGGGCCGGGGCCAACGTCCTGACTTTC,.,TRBJ2-6,many,TRBV20-1